This T cell receptor beta chain originates from a study of blood T cell repertoires in COVID-19. Background on the study: From the United States, Italy and Spain came samples of acute and convalescent COVID-19. PBMCs, B-cell-depleted T cells, or T cells provided the cDNA or gDNA that made up the material.

Authors' data handling: Amplification of reference gene primers was used by the study to estimate nucleated cell counts. Profiled with immunoSEQ multiplex PCR; TCRdb holds only in-frame clones, not every one. V and J calls and clone size follow that table, whereas D and trimming were derived from the DNA. In the table there are about 74,000 clones, 91% of which are singletons. From germline, CDR1 is SNHLY and CDR2 FYNNEI. CDR3 size: 15 residues. The J segment lost 3 bases and the V segment lost 3 bases, leaving 7 bases of the junction unmatched. Sequences were obtained from peripheral blood. The sequence was obtained from a woman in her fifties or sixties with active COVID-19. The rearrangement links TRBV2 to TRBJ2-7; 8 bases fit TRBD2. The CDR3 nucleotides read TGTGCCAGCAGTGACGCCCGGCGGGAGGTCTACGAGCAGTACTTC. Its protein product is CASSDARREVYEQYF.